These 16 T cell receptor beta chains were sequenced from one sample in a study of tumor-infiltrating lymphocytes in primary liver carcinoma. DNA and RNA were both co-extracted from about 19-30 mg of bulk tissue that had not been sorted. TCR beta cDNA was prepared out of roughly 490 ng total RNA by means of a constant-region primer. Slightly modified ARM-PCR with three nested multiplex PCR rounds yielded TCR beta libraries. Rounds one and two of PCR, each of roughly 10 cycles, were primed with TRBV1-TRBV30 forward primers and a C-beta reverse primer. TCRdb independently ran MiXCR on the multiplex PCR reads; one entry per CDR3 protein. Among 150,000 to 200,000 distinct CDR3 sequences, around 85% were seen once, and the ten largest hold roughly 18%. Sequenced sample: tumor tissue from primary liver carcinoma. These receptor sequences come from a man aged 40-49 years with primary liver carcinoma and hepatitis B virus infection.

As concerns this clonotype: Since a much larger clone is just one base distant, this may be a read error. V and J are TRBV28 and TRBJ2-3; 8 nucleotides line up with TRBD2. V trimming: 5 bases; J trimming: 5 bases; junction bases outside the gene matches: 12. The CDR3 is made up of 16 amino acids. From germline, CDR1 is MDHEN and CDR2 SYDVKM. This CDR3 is CASSKGVALAEDTQYF. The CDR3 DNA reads TGTGCCAGCAGTAAGGGGGTAGCACTAGCGGAAGATACGCAGTATTTT.

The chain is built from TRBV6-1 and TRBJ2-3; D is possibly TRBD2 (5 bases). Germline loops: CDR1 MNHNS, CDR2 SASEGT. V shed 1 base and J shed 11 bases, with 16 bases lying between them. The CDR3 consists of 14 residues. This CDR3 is CASSEGLWPHKQYF. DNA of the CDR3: TGTGCCAGCAGTGAAGGACTATGGCCACATAAGCAGTATTTT.

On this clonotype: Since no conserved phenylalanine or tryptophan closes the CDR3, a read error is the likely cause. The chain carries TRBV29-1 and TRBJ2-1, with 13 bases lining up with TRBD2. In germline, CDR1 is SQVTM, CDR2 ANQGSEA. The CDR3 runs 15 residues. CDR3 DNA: TGCACCGTTGAACTAGCGGGAGGGTTCTACAATGAGCAGTTCTTA. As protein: CTVELAGGFYNEQFL.

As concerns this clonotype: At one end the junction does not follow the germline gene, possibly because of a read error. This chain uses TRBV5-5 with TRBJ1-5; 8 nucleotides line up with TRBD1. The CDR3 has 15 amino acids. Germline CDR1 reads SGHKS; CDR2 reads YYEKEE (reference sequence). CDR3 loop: CTSSFSDTGGQPQHF. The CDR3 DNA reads TGTACCAGCAGCTTTTCTGATACAGGGGGGCAGCCCCAGCATTTC.

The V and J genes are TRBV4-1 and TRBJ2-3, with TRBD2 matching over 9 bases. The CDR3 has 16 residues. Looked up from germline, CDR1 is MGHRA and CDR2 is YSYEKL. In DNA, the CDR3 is TGCGTCATCAGCCAAGATGCGGGAGGGCCGGGAGATACGCAGTATTTT. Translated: CVISQDAGGPGDTQYF.

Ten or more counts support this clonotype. The CDR3 bases are TGTGCCAGCAGTTACTTGGGTGGAGGACAAGAGACCCAGTACTTC. This translates into CASSYLGGGQETQYF. This rearrangement joins TRBV6-6 to TRBJ2-5, with D maybe TRBD2 (5 bases). Germline loops: CDR1 MNHNY, CDR2 SVGAGI (reference sequence). This CDR3 region has 15 residues. With 1 base removed from V and 2 bases from J, the gap between germline ends came to 11 bases.

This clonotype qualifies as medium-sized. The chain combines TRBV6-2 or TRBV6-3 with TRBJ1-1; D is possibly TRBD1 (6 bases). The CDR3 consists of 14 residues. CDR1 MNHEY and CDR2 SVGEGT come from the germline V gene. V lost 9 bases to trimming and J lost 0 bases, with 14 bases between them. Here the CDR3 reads CASRRGGMNTEAFF. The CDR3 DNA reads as TGTGCCAGTCGGCGAGGGGGGATGAACACTGAAGCTTTCTTT.

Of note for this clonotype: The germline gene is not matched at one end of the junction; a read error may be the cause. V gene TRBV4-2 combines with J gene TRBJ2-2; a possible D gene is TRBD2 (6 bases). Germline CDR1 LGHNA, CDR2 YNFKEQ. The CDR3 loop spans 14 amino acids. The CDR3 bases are TGTGCCAGCAGCCTAGATCAAATTGGCGGGGAGTTGCTTTTT. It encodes CASSLDQIGGELLF.

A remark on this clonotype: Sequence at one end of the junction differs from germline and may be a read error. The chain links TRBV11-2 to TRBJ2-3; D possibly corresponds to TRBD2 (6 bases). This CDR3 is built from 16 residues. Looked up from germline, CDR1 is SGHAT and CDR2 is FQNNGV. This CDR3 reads CASSIQTGVSTDKQYF. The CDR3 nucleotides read TGTGCCAGCAGCATACAAACGGGAGTCAGCACAGATAAGCAGTATTTT.

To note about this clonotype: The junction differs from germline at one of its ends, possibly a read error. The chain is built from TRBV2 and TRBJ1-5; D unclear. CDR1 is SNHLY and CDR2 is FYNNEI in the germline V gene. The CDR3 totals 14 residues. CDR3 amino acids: CASSDMYSNEPQHF. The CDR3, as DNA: TGTGCCAGCAGTGACATGTATAGCAATGAGCCCCAGCATTTT.

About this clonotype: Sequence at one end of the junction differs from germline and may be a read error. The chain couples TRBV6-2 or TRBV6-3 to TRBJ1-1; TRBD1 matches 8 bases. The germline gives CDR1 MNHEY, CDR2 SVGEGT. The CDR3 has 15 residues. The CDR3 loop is CASSYGQGKNSEASF. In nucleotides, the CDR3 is TGTGCCAGCAGTTATGGACAGGGAAAGAACAGTGAAGCTTCCTTT.

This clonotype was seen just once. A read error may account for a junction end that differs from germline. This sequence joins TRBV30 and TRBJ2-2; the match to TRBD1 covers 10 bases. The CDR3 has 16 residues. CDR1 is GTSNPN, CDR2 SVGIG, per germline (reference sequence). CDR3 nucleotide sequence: TGTGCCCGGAGTCCCGGACAGGGGGGTGACACCGGGGAGCTGTTTTTT. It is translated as CARSPGQGGDTGELFF.

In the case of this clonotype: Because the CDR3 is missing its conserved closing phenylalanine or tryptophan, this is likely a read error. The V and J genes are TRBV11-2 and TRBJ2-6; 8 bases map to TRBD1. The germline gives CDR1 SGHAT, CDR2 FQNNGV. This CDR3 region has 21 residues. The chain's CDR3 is CAISMGGDRGFSLSGANVLTL. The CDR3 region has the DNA TGTGCCATCAGCATGGGGGGAGACAGGGGCTTTTCCCTCTCTGGGGCCAACGTCCTGACTTTG.

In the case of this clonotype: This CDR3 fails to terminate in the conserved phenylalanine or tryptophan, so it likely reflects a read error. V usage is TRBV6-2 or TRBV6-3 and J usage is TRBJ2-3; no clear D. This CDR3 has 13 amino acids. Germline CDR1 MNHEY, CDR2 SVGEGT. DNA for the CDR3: TGTGCCAACAGTTCGGCACTAACGAATACGCAGTATCTT. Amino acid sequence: CANSSALTNTQYL.

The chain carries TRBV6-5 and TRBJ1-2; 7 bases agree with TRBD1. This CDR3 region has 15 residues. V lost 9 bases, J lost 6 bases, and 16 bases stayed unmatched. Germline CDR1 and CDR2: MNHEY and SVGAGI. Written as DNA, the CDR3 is TGTGCCAGTAGTCGACCCTCGACAGGGAGCGATGGCTACACCTTC. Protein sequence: CASSRPSTGSDGYTF.

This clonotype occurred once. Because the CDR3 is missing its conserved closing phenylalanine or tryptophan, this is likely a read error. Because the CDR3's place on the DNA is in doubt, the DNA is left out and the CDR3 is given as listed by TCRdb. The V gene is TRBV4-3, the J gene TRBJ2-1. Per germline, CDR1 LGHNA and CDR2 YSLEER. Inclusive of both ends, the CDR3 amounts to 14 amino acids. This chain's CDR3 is CASSQGTNFDEHFI.